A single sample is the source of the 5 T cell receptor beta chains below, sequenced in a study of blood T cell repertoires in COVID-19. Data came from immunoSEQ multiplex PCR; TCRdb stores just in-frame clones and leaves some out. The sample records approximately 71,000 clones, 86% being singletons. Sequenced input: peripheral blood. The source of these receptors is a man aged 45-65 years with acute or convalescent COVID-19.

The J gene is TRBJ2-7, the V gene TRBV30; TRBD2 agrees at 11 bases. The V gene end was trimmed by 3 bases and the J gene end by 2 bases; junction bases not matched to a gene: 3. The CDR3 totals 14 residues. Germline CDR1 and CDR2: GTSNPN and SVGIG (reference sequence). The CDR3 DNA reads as TGTGCCTGGAGGACTAGCGGGGCCACCTACGAGCAGTACTTC. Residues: CAWRTSGATYEQYF.

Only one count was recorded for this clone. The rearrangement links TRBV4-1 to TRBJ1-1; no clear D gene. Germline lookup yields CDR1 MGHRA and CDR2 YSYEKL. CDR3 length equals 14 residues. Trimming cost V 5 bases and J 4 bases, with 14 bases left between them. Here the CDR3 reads CASSVIRGITEAFF. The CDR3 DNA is TGCGCCAGCAGCGTAATTCGGGGTATCACTGAAGCTTTCTTT.

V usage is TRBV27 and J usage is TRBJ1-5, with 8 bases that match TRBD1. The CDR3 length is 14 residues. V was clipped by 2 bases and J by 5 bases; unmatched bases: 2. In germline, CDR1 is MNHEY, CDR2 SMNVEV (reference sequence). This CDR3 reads CASSLQGAYQPQHF. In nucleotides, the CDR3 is TGTGCCAGCAGTTTACAGGGGGCGTATCAGCCCCAGCATTTT.

The CDR3 DNA reads as TGTGCCAGCATCCTCCCGGGACAGGGGACTGGAAACACCATATATTTT. Translation gives CASILPGQGTGNTIYF. The chain combines TRBV21-1 with TRBJ1-3; TRBD1 reflects the table's D call only, with no check against the DNA. TRBV21-1 is a listed pseudogene. The CDR3 consists of 16 residues.

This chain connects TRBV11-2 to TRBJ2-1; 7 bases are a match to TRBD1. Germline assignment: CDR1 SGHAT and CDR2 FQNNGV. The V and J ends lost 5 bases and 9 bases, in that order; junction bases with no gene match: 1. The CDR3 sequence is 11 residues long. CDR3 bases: TGTGCCAGCAGCCCAGGGGGTGAGCAGTTCTTC. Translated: CASSPGGEQFF.